This T cell receptor beta chain came from a study of vaccination effects on CD4 cells after COVID-19. The method was immunoSEQ multiplex PCR; TCRdb's version includes in-frame clones alone and lacks a portion of them. This table has approximately 65,000 clones, around 74% appearing once. The ends were cut back, 0 bases at V and 5 bases at J, with 13 bases in the middle. The CDR3 length is 15 residues. CDR1 is MGHRA and CDR2 is YSYEKL in the germline V gene. ViraFEST expansion of antigen-specific CD4+ T cells with viral peptide pools preceded sequencing. Following 10 days of culture, CD4+ T cells were isolated. Two-dose BNT162b2 or mRNA-1273 vaccination was given to participants. Comment on this clone: Its antigen remains unidentified.

The TCR originated in a human donor who received a COVID-19 vaccine. This specimen was CD4+ T cells from PBMCs cultured with HCoV-229E spike peptides, taken after COVID-19 vaccination. This sequence joins TRBV4-1 and TRBJ2-5; possible D gene TRBD1, 6 bases. The CDR3 spells CASSQDIHRAETQYF. For the CDR3, the DNA is TGCGCCAGCAGCCAAGATATCCACAGGGCCGAGACCCAGTACTTC.